A single sample gave rise to the 16 T cell receptor beta chains below, sequenced in a study of cytomegalovirus exposure and HLA in healthy donors. In the PCR, 60 Vbeta and 13 Jbeta primers were used. Profiled with immunoSEQ multiplex PCR; TCRdb holds only in-frame clones, not every one. Of 110,000 or so clones in the sample, over 75% are singletons; the top ten hold 2% to 3%. The sequencing input was PBMCs. The source is a woman aged 18-29 years in good health and CMV-seronegative.

On this clone: Other DNA sequences from this sample encode an identical CDR3 as well. The chain is built from TRBV4-2 and TRBJ1-1; the D is unclear. Trimming cost V 4 bases and J 2 bases, with 20 bases left between them. This CDR3 contains 17 residues. Germline V gene sequence: CDR1 LGHNA, CDR2 YNFKEQ. The DNA for the CDR3 is TGTGCCAGCAGCCGCTTGGCAGGCACACGACTAAACACTGAAGCTTTCTTT. Translating gives CASSRLAGTRLNTEAFF.

V and J are TRBV5-1 and TRBJ1-1; unclear D gene. The germline V gene encodes CDR1 SGHRS and CDR2 YFSETQ. V was shortened by 3 bases and J by 1 base, with 10 bases between the two germline ends. There are 14 residues in the CDR3. CDR3 in DNA: TGCGCCAGCAGCTGGGCAACTTCGAACACTGAAGCTTTCTTT. It is translated as CASSWATSNTEAFF.

CDR3 bases: TGTGCCAGCAGCCGCAACGGGGAGCAGTTCTTC. It encodes CASSRNGEQFF. The V and J genes are TRBV7-8 and TRBJ2-1; D gene uncertain. Trimming cost V 5 bases and J 10 bases, with 9 bases left between them. This CDR3 has 11 amino acids. Germline assignment: CDR1 SGHVS and CDR2 FQNEAQ.

The rearrangement links TRBV7-2 to TRBJ2-3; 11 nucleotides line up with TRBD1. The V segment lost 4 bases and the J segment 6 bases; nucleotides outside the gene matches: 6. The CDR3 extends over 15 amino acids. The V gene's germline CDR1 is SGHTA and CDR2 FQGNSA. The CDR3 loop reads CASSSRTGGLDTQYF. CDR3 bases: TGTGCCAGCAGCTCCCGGACAGGGGGCTTGGATACGCAGTATTTT.

This rearrangement joins TRBV5-1 to TRBJ1-2, with unresolved D. Trimming removed 7 bases from V and 2 bases from J, with 15 bases in between. Germline values: CDR1 SGHRS, CDR2 YFSETQ. CDR3 length: 14 residues. CDR3 in amino acids: CASHGSGLNYGYTF. The CDR3 DNA is TGCGCCAGCCACGGCTCGGGTTTAAACTATGGCTACACCTTC. The whole variable domain, filled in from reference TRBV5-1 and TRBJ1-2, reads KAGVTQTPRYLIKTRGQQVTLSCSPISGHRSVSWYQQTPGQGLQFLFEYFSETQRNKGNFPGRFSGRQFSNSRSEMNVSTLELGDSALYLCASHGSGLNYGYTFGSGTRLTVV.

The rearrangement joins TRBV5-1 to TRBJ2-2, with 11 bases lining up with TRBD2. The CDR3 runs to 16 residues. V was clipped by 4 bases and J by 3 bases; unmatched bases: 5. Per germline, CDR1 SGHRS and CDR2 YFSETQ. The CDR3 DNA reads TGCGCCAGCAGCGATACTAGCGGGGGCTACACCGGGGAGCTGTTTTTT. Translated, it gives CASSDTSGGYTGELFF.

The rearrangement uses TRBV19 and TRBJ2-7; 9 bases align to TRBD1. Germline loops: CDR1 LNHDA, CDR2 SQIVND (reference sequence). The CDR3 sequence is 13 residues long. V lost 8 bases, J lost 1 base, and 3 bases stayed unmatched. CDR3 bases: TGTGCCAGTCCGGACAGGGGATCCTACGAGCAGTACTTC. Translated, it gives CASPDRGSYEQYF.

The chain uses TRBV7-2 and TRBJ1-4; 9 bases are a match to TRBD1. The CDR3 contains 15 residues. Unmatched junction bases numbered 5, after V lost 4 bases and J lost 5 bases. Germline CDR1 and CDR2: SGHTA and FQGNSA. The CDR3 nucleotides are TGTGCCAGCAGCTCGCTGGGACAGGGAAATGAAAAACTGTTTTTT. This translates into CASSSLGQGNEKLFF.

J is TRBJ1-1 and V is TRBV4-3, with D possibly being TRBD1 (5 bases). CDR3 length equals 15 residues. Between the trimmed V and J ends, which lost 0 bases and 0 bases, there was a span of 8 bases. Germline V lookup: CDR1 LGHNA, CDR2 YSLEER. CDR3 DNA: TGCGCCAGCAGCCAAGAGCGGGGCGTGAACACTGAAGCTTTCTTT. This sequence encodes CASSQERGVNTEAFF.

The rearrangement links TRBV5-6 to TRBJ2-7; 7 nucleotides line up with TRBD1. Trimming cost V 3 bases and J 3 bases; bases outside gene matches: 3. CDR1 is SGHDT and CDR2 is YYEEEE in the germline V gene. The CDR3 is 13 amino acids. The CDR3 is CASSYRQGYEQYF. The CDR3 bases are TGTGCCAGCAGCTACAGACAGGGCTACGAGCAGTACTTC.

The chain combines TRBV12-2 with TRBJ2-5; TRBD2 is taken as the D call from the table, unchecked against the DNA. TRBV12-2 is reported as a pseudogene. The CDR3 runs to 13 residues. The CDR3 region has the DNA TGTGCGGGCCCCATAAGCGGGAGAGAGACCCAGTACTTC. Translating it yields CAGPISGRETQYF.

The chain joins TRBV5-1 to TRBJ1-3, with D hard to call. The CDR3 length is 13 residues. V lost 7 bases and J 0 bases, leaving 8 bases between the germline ends. Looked up from germline, CDR1 is SGHRS and CDR2 is YFSETQ. In nucleotides, the CDR3 is TGCGCCAGCCACGAGCCCTCTGGAAACACCATATATTTT. Translated, it gives CASHEPSGNTIYF.

This rearrangement joins TRBV14 to TRBJ2-7; D might be TRBD2 (5 bases). Germline CDR1 reads SGHDN; CDR2 reads FVKESK. Trimming left V 4 bases short and J 5 bases short, with 15 bases between. This CDR3 region has 14 residues. The CDR3 sequence is CASSPPPGSHEQYF. The CDR3 DNA is TGTGCCAGCAGCCCCCCGCCTGGGAGCCACGAGCAGTACTTC.

This clone was observed once. The V and J genes are TRBV9 and TRBJ2-6; D gene uncertain. Germline-derived CDR1 and CDR2 are SGDLS and YYNGEE. The CDR3 extends over 15 amino acids. The V end was cut by 3 bases, the J end by 3 bases, with 10 bases between. CDR3 sequence (DNA): TGTGCCAGCAGCGATAGACATTTTGGGGCCAACGTCCTGACTTTC. As protein: CASSDRHFGANVLTF.

This clone appeared once. The V and J genes are TRBV7-6 and TRBJ2-5; TRBD2 agrees at 11 bases. From germline, CDR1 is SGHVS and CDR2 FNYEAQ. J was trimmed by 4 bases and V by 4 bases; bases with no gene match: 5. CDR3 length: 15 residues. As DNA, the CDR3 is TGTGCCAGCAGCTCCGGGACTAGCGGTCGAGAGACCCAGTACTTC. Translated: CASSSGTSGRETQYF.

The genes are TRBV28 and TRBJ1-1; D may be TRBD1 (5 bases). Germline CDR1 MDHEN, CDR2 SYDVKM. This CDR3 is 15 amino acids long. Trimming removed 5 bases at V and 5 bases at J, with 18 bases between. CDR3 residues: CASSIYRSGGTEAFF. Here the CDR3 DNA reads TGTGCCAGCAGTATCTACAGGTCCGGGGGAACTGAAGCTTTCTTT.